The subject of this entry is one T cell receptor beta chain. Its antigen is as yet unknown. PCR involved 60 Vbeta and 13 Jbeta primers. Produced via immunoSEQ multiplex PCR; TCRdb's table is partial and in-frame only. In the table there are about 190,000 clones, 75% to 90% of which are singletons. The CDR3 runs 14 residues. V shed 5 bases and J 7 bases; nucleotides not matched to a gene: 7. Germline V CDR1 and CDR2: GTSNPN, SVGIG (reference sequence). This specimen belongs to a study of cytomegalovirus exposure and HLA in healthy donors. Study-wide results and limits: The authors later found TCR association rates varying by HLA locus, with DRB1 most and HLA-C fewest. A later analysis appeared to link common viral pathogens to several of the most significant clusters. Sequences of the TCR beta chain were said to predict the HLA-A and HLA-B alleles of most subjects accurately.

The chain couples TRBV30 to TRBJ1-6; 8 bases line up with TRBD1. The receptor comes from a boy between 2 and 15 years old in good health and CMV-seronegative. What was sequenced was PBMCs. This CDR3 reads CAWDPGQVNSPLHF. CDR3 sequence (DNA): TGTGCCTGGGATCCGGGACAGGTGAATTCACCCCTCCACTTT.